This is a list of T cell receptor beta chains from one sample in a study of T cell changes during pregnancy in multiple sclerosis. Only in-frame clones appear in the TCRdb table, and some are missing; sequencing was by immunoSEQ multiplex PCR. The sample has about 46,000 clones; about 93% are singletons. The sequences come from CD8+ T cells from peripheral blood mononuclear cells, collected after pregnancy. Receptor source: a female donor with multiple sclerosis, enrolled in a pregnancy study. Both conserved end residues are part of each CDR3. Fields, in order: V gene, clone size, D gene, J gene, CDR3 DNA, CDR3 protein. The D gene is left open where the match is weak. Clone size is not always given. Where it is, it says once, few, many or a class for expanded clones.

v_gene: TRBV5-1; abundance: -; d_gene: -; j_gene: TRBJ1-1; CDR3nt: TGCGCCAGCAGCTTGTTAGTACTAGGGAACACTGAAGCTTTCTTT; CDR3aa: CASSLLVLGNTEAFF
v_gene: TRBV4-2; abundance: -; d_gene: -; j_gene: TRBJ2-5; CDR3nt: TGTGCCAGCAGCCAAGAGGAAGCGATGCAAGAGACCCAGTACTTC; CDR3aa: CASSQEEAMQETQYF
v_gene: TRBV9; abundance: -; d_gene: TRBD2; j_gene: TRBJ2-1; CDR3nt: TGTGCCAGCAGCCCGACTAGCGGGGCCTACAATGAGCAGTTCTTC; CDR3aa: CASSPTSGAYNEQFF
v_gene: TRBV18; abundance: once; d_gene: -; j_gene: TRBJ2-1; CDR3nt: TGTGCCAGCTCACCGGAGAGGTACAATGAGCAGTTCTTC; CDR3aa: CASSPERYNEQFF
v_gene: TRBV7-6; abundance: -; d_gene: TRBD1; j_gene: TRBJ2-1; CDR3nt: TGTGCCAGCAGCTTAAGGACAGGGGGCAAATACAATGAGCAGTTCTTC; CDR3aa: CASSLRTGGKYNEQFF
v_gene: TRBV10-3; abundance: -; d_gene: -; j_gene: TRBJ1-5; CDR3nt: TGTGCCATCAGTGAGTGGCAGGGCAATCAGCCCCAGCATTTT; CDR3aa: CAISEWQGNQPQHF
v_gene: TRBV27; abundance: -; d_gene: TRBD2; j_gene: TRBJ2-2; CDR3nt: TGTGCCAGCAACCCCGGGACTACTACCACCGGGGAGCTGTTTTTT; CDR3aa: CASNPGTTTTGELFF
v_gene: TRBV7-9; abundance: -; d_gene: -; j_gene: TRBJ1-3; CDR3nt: TGTGCCAGCAGCCCCCCCAGGGGCGCGTTGAGGCCTGGAAACACCATATATTTT; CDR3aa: CASSPPRGALRPGNTIYF
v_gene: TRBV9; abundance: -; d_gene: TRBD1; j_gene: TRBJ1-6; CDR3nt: TGTGCCAGCAGCGTAGAGGCGAATTGGGACAGGGGTAGTCCCCTCCACTTT; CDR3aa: CASSVEANWDRGSPLHF
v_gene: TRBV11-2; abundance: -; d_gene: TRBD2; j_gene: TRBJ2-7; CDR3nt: TGTGCCAGCAGGCCCACACCGGGACTAGCGGGAGACGAGCAGTACTTC; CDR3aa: CASRPTPGLAGDEQYF
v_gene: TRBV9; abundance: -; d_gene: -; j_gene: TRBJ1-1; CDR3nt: TGTGCCAGCAGCTCTTGGGGCGATGAAGCTTTCTTT; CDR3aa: CASSSWGDEAFF
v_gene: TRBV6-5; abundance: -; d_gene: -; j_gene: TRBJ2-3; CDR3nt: TGTGCCAGCAGTTCCTTAGCGGTTAGTAGCACAGATACGCAGTATTTT; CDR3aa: CASSSLAVSSTDTQYF
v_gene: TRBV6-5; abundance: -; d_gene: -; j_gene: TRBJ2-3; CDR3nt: TGTGCCAGCAGTTCGTACTTCCCAGATACGCAGTATTTT; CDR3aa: CASSSYFPDTQYF
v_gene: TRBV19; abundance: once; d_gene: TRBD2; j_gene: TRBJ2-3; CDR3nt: TGTGCCAGTAGTACCCGGACTAGCGGAAACACAGATACGCAGTATTTT; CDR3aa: CASSTRTSGNTDTQYF
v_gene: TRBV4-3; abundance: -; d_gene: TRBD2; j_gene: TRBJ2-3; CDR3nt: TGCGCCAGCAGCGAAGGGTCGGGGGGTACGCAGTATTTT; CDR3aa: CASSEGSGGTQYF
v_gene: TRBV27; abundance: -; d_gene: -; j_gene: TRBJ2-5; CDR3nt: TGTGCCAGCACGGAAAGAGGAGTGACCACCAGAGAGACCCAGTACTTC; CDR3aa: CASTERGVTTRETQYF
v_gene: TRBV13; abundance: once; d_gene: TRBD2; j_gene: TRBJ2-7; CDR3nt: TGTGCCAGCGTAGGCGCGCTAGCGGGGGGGAGCTCCTACGAGCAGTACTTC; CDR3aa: CASVGALAGGSSYEQYF
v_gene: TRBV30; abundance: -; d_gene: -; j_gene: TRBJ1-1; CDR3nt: TGTGCCTCTGCGGGGTTTGGGTGGACTGAAGCTTTCTTT; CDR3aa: CASAGFGWTEAFF
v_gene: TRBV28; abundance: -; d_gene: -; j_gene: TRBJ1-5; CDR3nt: TGTGCCAGCAGTTTAGGAGTGTCCCTGTGGTATTTT; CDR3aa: CASSLGVSLWYF
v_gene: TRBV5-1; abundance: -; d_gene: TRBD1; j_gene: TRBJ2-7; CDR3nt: TGCGCCAGCAGCTACGGGACAGGGAGTTACGAGCAGTACTTC; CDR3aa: CASSYGTGSYEQYF
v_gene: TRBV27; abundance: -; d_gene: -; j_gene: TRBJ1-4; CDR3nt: TGTGCCAGCAGTTTACAGGGTGACGAAAAACTGTTTTTT; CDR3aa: CASSLQGDEKLFF
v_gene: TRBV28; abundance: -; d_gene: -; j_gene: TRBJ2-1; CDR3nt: TGTGCCAGCAGTTTAGGCGGGACCTCCTACAATGAGCAGTTCTTC; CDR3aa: CASSLGGTSYNEQFF
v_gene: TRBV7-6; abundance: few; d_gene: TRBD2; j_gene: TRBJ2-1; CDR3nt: TGTGCCAGCAGCCCAGTCCTAGCGGGGAACGATGAGCAGTTCTTC; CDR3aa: CASSPVLAGNDEQFF
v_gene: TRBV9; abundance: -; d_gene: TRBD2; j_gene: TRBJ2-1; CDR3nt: TGTGCCAGCAGCGTGGGACTACCGCAGGGTGAGCAGTTCTTC; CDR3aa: CASSVGLPQGEQFF
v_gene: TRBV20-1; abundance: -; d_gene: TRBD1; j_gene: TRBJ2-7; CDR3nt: TGCAGTCCTTCAGGGGGCGACGAGCAGTACTTC; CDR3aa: CSPSGGDEQYF
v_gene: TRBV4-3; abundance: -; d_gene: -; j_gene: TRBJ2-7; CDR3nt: TGCGCCAGCAGCCAAGAAAGGACTCTCTACGAGCAGTACTTC; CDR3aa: CASSQERTLYEQYF
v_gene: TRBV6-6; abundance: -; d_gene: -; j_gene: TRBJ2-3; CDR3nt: TGTGCCAGCAGTTACTCCGGCGGGGCAGATACGCAGTATTTT; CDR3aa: CASSYSGGADTQYF
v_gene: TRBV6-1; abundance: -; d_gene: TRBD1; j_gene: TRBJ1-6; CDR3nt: TGTGCCAGCAGCACAGGGGGGTATGGATCACCCCTCCACTTT; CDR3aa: CASSTGGYGSPLHF
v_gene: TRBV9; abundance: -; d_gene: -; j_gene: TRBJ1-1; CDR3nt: TGTGCCAGCAGCGTAGGGACAGCAGACACTGAAGCTTTCTTT; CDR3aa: CASSVGTADTEAFF
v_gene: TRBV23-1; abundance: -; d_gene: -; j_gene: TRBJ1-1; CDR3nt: TGCGCCAGCAGTCAATCGAAGGGAGAGAACACTGAAGCTTTCTTT; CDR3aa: CASSQSKGENTEAFF
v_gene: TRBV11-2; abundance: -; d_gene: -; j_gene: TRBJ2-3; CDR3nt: TGTGCCAGCAGCCCGGGACAAGATACGCAGTATTTT; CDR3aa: CASSPGQDTQYF
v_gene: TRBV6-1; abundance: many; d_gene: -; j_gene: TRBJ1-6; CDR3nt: TGTGCCAGCAGTGAATCTCCAGGGTATAATTCACCCCTCCACTTT; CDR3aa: CASSESPGYNSPLHF
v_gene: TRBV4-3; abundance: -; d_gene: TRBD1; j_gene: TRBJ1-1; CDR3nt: TGCGCCAGCAGCCAAGATTACACAGGGGGGGGGATGAACACTGAAGCTTTCTTT; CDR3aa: CASSQDYTGGGMNTEAFF
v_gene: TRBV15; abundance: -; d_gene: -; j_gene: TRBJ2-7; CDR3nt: TGTGCCACCAGCAGAGACAGGGTGAGTTACGAGCAGTACTTC; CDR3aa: CATSRDRVSYEQYF
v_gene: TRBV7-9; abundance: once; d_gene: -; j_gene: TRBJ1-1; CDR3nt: TGTGCCACCTCTGAGAGGAACACTGAAGCTTTCTTT; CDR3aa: CATSERNTEAFF
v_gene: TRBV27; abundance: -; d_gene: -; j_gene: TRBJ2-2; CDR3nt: TGTGCCAGCAGTTTGCGGGGATCGAGAACTTGGGCCGGGGAGCTGTTTTTT; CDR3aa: CASSLRGSRTWAGELFF
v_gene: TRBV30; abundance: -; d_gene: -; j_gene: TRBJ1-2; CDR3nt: TGTGCCTGGTTAGACTGGAACTATGGCTACACCTTC; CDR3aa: CAWLDWNYGYTF
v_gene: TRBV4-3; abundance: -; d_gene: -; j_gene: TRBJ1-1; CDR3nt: TGCGCCAGCAGCCCAGGGGTTCAGGGCACTGAAGCTTTCTTT; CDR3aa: CASSPGVQGTEAFF
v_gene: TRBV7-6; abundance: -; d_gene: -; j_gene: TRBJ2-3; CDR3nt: TGTGCCAGCAGCTCCGAGGGACTCTCAGCCACAGATACGCAGTATTTT; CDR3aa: CASSSEGLSATDTQYF
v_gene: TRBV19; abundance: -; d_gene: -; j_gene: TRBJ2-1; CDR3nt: TGTGCCAGTAGTATAGAGGCAGGGGGGAATGAGCAGTTCTTC; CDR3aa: CASSIEAGGNEQFF
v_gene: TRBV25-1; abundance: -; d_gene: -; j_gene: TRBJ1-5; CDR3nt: TGTGCCAGCAGTGATGCCGGTGGTGGTCAGCCCCAGCATTTT; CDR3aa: CASSDAGGGQPQHF
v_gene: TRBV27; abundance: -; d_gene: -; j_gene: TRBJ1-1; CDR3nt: TGTGCCAGCAGTTTAGCCAGGAACACTGAAGCTTTCTTT; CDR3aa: CASSLARNTEAFF
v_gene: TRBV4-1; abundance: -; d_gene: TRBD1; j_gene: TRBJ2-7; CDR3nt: TGCGCCAGCAGCCAGGGACAGGGAAGCTACGAGCAGTACTTC; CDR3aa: CASSQGQGSYEQYF
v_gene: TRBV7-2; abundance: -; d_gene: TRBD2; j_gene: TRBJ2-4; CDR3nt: TGTGCCAGCAGCTTAGGGACTAGCGGGAGGAATGGCATTCAGTACTTC; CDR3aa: CASSLGTSGRNGIQYF
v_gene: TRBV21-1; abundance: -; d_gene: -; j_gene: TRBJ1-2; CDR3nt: TGTGCCAGCAGCCACAGGGTATCCCCCGCTACTAACTATGGCTACACCTTC; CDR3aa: CASSHRVSPATNYGYTF
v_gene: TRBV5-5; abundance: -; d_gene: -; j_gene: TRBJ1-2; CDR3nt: TGTGCCAGCAGCTCGGAGATCGGGGAATGGAATGGCTACACCTTC; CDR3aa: CASSSEIGEWNGYTF
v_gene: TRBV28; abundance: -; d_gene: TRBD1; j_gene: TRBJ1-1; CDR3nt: TGTGCCAGCAGCTCCGGGACAGGGAGTACTGAAGCTTTCTTT; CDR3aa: CASSSGTGSTEAFF
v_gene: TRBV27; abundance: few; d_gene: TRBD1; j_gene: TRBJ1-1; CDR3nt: TGTGCCAGCAGTCCAGGGGGTTACACTGAAGCTTTCTTT; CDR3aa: CASSPGGYTEAFF